This passage covers 18 T cell receptor beta chains from one sample sequenced in a study of shared clonotypes between healthy human individuals. The table came from immunoSEQ multiplex PCR; TCRdb's copy has only in-frame clones and leaves some out. This sample has 600,000 to 750,000 clones; approximately 79% occur once, and the top ten carry about 2%. The sequenced sample was memory CD4+ T cells sorted from blood. The sample's subset: CD45RA-negative fraction. These TCRs come from a woman in her thirties in good health.

The chain uses TRBV27 and TRBJ2-1, with TRBD2 matching 8 bases. Losses at the gene ends were 6 bases for V and 7 bases for J; bases not matched to a gene: 17. Germline V gene data show CDR1 as MNHEY and CDR2 as SMNVEV (reference sequence). The CDR3 contains 17 residues. For the CDR3, the DNA is TGTGCCAGCAGACGCGACCATAATAGCGGGATTTATAATGAGCAGTTCTTC. Protein product: CASRRDHNSGIYNEQFF.

The chain employs TRBV5-5 and TRBJ1-5; 10 bases are a match to TRBD1. V lost 4 bases, J lost 5 bases, and 6 bases stayed unmatched. CDR1 is SGHKS, CDR2 YYEKEE, per germline (reference sequence). The CDR3 is made up of 15 amino acids. The CDR3, as DNA: TGTGCCAGCAGCCGGACAGGGGGGGACGATCAGCCCCAGCATTTT. It translates to CASSRTGGDDQPQHF.

The rearrangement joins TRBV9 to TRBJ1-1; a weak D match, TRBD1 (5 bases). Trimming took 3 bases from V and 4 from J, leaving 13 bases between them. Germline assignment: CDR1 SGDLS and CDR2 YYNGEE. This CDR3 region has 14 residues. The CDR3 sequence is CASSEGEWGTEAFF. CDR3 nucleotides: TGTGCCAGCAGCGAAGGGGAATGGGGCACTGAAGCTTTCTTT.

This clone was recorded many times. The chain is built from TRBV13 and TRBJ1-1, with D possibly being TRBD1 (5 bases). V gave up 5 bases and J gave up 1 base, with 8 bases separating them. The V gene's germline CDR1 is PRHDT and CDR2 FYEKMQ (reference sequence). The CDR3 consists of 13 residues. The CDR3 bases are TGTGCCAGCAGCCGTGGACAGAACACTGAAGCTTTCTTT. Its protein product is CASSRGQNTEAFF.

Only one count was recorded for this clone. V gene TRBV2 combines with J gene TRBJ2-2, with a possible D match to TRBD2 (6 bases). Germline lookup yields CDR1 SNHLY and CDR2 FYNNEI. V dropped 4 bases and J dropped 0 bases, with 9 bases sitting between them. The CDR3 totals 15 residues. The CDR3 spells CASSVEGSNTGELFF. CDR3 DNA sequence: TGTGCCAGCAGTGTGGAGGGGTCGAACACCGGGGAGCTGTTTTTT.

The V gene is TRBV4-1, the J gene TRBJ1-4; the D gene is possibly TRBD1 (6 bases). The length of the CDR3 is 14 residues. Germline V gene data show CDR1 as MGHRA and CDR2 as YSYEKL. V was trimmed by 3 bases and J by 5 bases, leaving 10 bases between them. The CDR3 coding sequence is TGCGCCAGCAGCCAGGCGAGGGGGAATGAAAAACTGTTTTTT. Protein product: CASSQARGNEKLFF.

The chain combines TRBV10-3 with TRBJ2-1; weak D call: TRBD2 (5 bases). Germline CDR1 ENHRY, CDR2 SYGVKD. V lost 8 bases and J lost 4, with 12 bases in between. The CDR3 loop spans 13 amino acids. The CDR3 here is CAIAERSYNEQFF. Here the CDR3 DNA reads TGTGCCATCGCGGAGCGGAGTTACAATGAGCAGTTCTTC.

The chain has TRBV2 and TRBJ2-2; TRBD1 matches 7 bases. This CDR3 is built from 15 residues. V was pared by 1 base and J by 5 bases, with 4 bases of the junction left unmatched. Germline-derived CDR1 and CDR2 are SNHLY and FYNNEI. The CDR3 DNA is TGTGCCAGCAGTGAAGAGGGACAGAGGACCGGGGAGCTGTTTTTT. As protein: CASSEEGQRTGELFF.

V gene TRBV5-8 combines with J gene TRBJ1-3; D is undetermined. Trimming removed 4 bases from V and 0 bases from J, with 14 bases in between. The CDR3 loop spans 16 amino acids. In germline, CDR1 is SGHTS, CDR2 YDEGEE. CDR3 DNA sequence: TGTGCCAGCAGCCCCGGCAGACGGGGCTCTGGAAACACCATATATTTT. This codes for CASSPGRRGSGNTIYF.

This clone was seen ten or more times. Other DNA sequences within the sample encode an identical CDR3. The chain links TRBV5-6 to TRBJ2-5; no reliable D call. Per the germline V gene, CDR1 is SGHDT and CDR2 is YYEEEE. Trimming shortened V by 0 bases and J by 1 base, and 4 bases separated the two germline ends. This CDR3 region has 13 residues. CDR3 protein: CASSLVGQETQYF. Written as DNA, the CDR3 is TGTGCCAGCAGCTTGGTAGGCCAAGAGACCCAGTACTTC. The full variable domain, in which reference TRBV5-6 and TRBJ2-5 provide the parts outside the CDR3, is DAGVTQSPTHLIKTRGQQVTLRCSPKSGHDTVSWYQQALGQGPQFIFQYYEEEERQRGNFPDRFSGHQFPNYSSELNVNALLLGDSALYLCASSLVGQETQYFGPGTRLLVL.

This clone has a handful of counts. V gene TRBV28 combines with J gene TRBJ2-1; possibly TRBD2 for D (5 bases). CDR1 and CDR2 (germline): MDHEN, SYDVKM. Trimming pared 8 bases from V and 1 base from J, leaving 15 bases between. The CDR3 covers 15 residues. The CDR3: CASLGTLASYNEQFF. The CDR3 DNA reads TGTGCCAGCCTGGGTACGCTAGCTTCCTACAATGAGCAGTTCTTC.

The rearrangement joins TRBV9 to TRBJ2-7, with 9 bases fitting TRBD2. V was clipped by 4 bases and J by 1 base; unmatched bases: 3. This CDR3 is built from 14 residues. Germline CDR1 and CDR2: SGDLS and YYNGEE. This CDR3 reads CASSPSGISYEQYF. In nucleotides, the CDR3 is TGTGCCAGCAGCCCTAGCGGGATTTCCTACGAGCAGTACTTC.

Only one count was recorded for this clone. V usage is TRBV21-1 and J usage is TRBJ2-1; the DNA was not compared with TRBD2, the D call given in the table. TRBV21-1 is assigned pseudogene status. This CDR3 is 15 amino acids long. The CDR3 reads CASNGESGGGNEQFF. Here the CDR3 DNA reads TGTGCCAGCAACGGGGAGTCGGGCGGGGGAAATGAGCAGTTCTTC.

On this clone itself: In the same sample, other DNA sequences code for this CDR3. CDR3 nucleotide sequence: TGTGCCAGCAGTGAGGAAAGATATAGCAATCAGCCCCAGCATTTT. Its translation is CASSEERYSNQPQHF. The J gene is TRBJ1-5, the V gene TRBV2; D gene uncertain. The V end was cut by 3 bases, the J end by 0 bases, with 9 bases between. Germline loops: CDR1 SNHLY, CDR2 FYNNEI. This CDR3 spans 15 amino acids.

The J gene is TRBJ2-3, the V gene TRBV7-9, with 7 bases identical to TRBD2. Germline V gene sequence: CDR1 SEHNR, CDR2 FQNEAQ (reference sequence). V was clipped by 5 bases and J by 0 bases; unmatched bases: 8. The CDR3 is made up of 16 amino acids. The CDR3 DNA reads TGTGCCAGCAGCGCCTGGCGGGGAGGGAGCACAGATACGCAGTATTTT. Its protein product is CASSAWRGGSTDTQYF.

This clone was seen only a few times. The same CDR3 arises from other DNA sequences in this sample as well. The chain uses TRBV6-6 and TRBJ1-5; D uncertain. CDR3 size: 13 residues. Germline V gene sequence: CDR1 MNHNY, CDR2 SVGAGI (reference sequence). V was cut by 5 bases and J by 4 bases, with 9 bases left in between. CDR3 nucleotides: TGTGCCAGCAGTCGCGGATTGAATCAGCCCCAGCATTTT. It encodes CASSRGLNQPQHF.

The CDR3 sequence is CASSRTGGVGYTF. The CDR3 DNA is TGTGCCAGCAGTAGGACAGGGGGGGTTGGCTACACCTTC. The J gene is TRBJ1-2, the V gene TRBV27; 10 nucleotides agree with TRBD1. Germline V gives CDR1 MNHEY, CDR2 SMNVEV (reference sequence). This CDR3 region has 13 residues. V was clipped by 5 bases and J by 7 bases; unmatched bases: 4.

The chain joins TRBV5-6 to TRBJ1-1; D is ambiguous. V was shortened by 3 bases and J by 6 bases, with 15 bases between the two germline ends. Germline V CDR1 and CDR2: SGHDT, YYEEEE. The length of the CDR3 is 14 residues. CDR3 loop: CASSSPTRAAEAFF. The CDR3 region has the DNA TGTGCCAGCAGCTCCCCCACTCGGGCAGCTGAAGCTTTCTTT.